Listed below are T cell receptor beta chains from one sample, sequenced in a study of blood T cell repertoires in COVID-19. Assay used: immunoSEQ multiplex PCR; TCRdb lists only in-frame clones, some missing. The table records more than 200,000 clones, 70% to 90% of them present only once. The sequenced material came from peripheral blood. These TCRs come from a man aged 18 to 30 with active or convalescent COVID-19. CDR3s include the opening cysteine and the closing phenylalanine or tryptophan. The D gene is left open where the match is weak. Clone size is shown for a subset of rows, as once, few, many or a class of expanded clone.

abundance	v_gene	j_gene	d_gene	CDR3aa	CDR3nt
.	TRBV6-5	TRBJ2-3	.	CASSSRGGDTQYF	TGTGCCAGCAGTTCGAGAGGGGGAGATACGCAGTATTTT
once	TRBV6-2/TRBV6-3	TRBJ2-1	.	CASSYSTARYSSYNEQFF	TGTGCCAGCAGTTACTCGACGGCGCGTTACAGCTCCTACAATGAGCAGTTCTTC
.	TRBV7-2	TRBJ1-3	.	CASSARDSGNTIYF	TGTGCCAGCAGCGCCCGGGACTCTGGAAACACCATATATTTT
once	TRBV13	TRBJ2-1	TRBD2	CASSYGLAGEYNEQFF	TGTGCCAGCAGCTATGGACTAGCGGGAGAATACAATGAGCAGTTCTTC
.	TRBV2	TRBJ1-2	.	CASSVRGYGYTF	TGTGCCAGCAGTGTAAGGGGATATGGCTACACCTTC
.	TRBV30	TRBJ2-2	.	CAWSVRRNTGELFF	TGTGCCTGGAGTGTACGCAGAAACACCGGGGAGCTGTTTTTT
.	TRBV5-1	TRBJ2-3	TRBD2	CASSLPLAGITDTQYF	TGCGCCAGCAGCCTTCCACTAGCGGGGATCACAGATACGCAGTATTTT
once	TRBV12-3/TRBV12-4	TRBJ2-1	.	CASSKPREQFF	TGTGCCAGCAGTAAGCCCCGGGAGCAGTTCTTC
.	TRBV6-5	TRBJ2-3	.	CASRLVQLTDTQYF	TGTGCCAGCAGGCTAGTCCAACTCACAGATACGCAGTATTTT
.	TRBV14	TRBJ2-7	TRBD1	CASSLLQGRNSSYEQYF	TGTGCCAGCAGCCTCTTACAGGGGCGAAACAGCTCCTACGAGCAGTACTTC
.	TRBV25-1	TRBJ1-3	TRBD1	CASSATGGSGNTIYF	TGTGCCAGCAGTGCCACAGGGGGCTCTGGAAACACCATATATTTT
once	TRBV5-8	TRBJ1-2	TRBD1	CASSEGTGDPIVEGYTF	TGTGCCAGCAGCGAAGGGACAGGAGACCCGATTGTGGAGGGCTACACCTTC
once	TRBV3-1/TRBV3-2	TRBJ2-3	TRBD1	CASSDRGLGYGSTDTQYF	TGTGCCAGCAGCGACAGGGGGCTCGGGTATGGGAGCACAGATACGCAGTATTTT
.	TRBV18	TRBJ2-1	.	CASSTLIPGTPKDNEQFF	TGTGCCAGCTCAACCTTAATCCCCGGGACACCAAAAGACAATGAGCAGTTCTTC
.	TRBV24-1	TRBJ2-1	TRBD2	CATSDWSRGEQFF	TGTGCCACCAGTGATTGGTCGCGGGGGGAGCAGTTCTTC
once	TRBV7-2	TRBJ2-7	.	CASSLRSTGDYEQYF	TGTGCCAGCAGCTTAAGGTCGACAGGAGACTACGAGCAGTACTTC
.	TRBV5-1	TRBJ2-3	.	CASSLGGGPDTQYF	TGCGCCAGCAGCTTGGGGGGAGGCCCAGATACGCAGTATTTT
.	TRBV18	TRBJ2-3	.	CASSPPEGSTDTQYF	TGTGCCAGCTCACCACCGGAGGGGAGCACAGATACGCAGTATTTT
.	TRBV2	TRBJ1-6	TRBD1	CASRGTGIISPLHF	TGTGCCAGCAGGGGGACAGGGATTATTTCACCCCTCCACTTT
.	TRBV18	TRBJ2-1	.	CASSPEQGLAGNEQFF	TGTGCCAGCTCACCGGAGCAGGGGTTGGCGGGCAATGAGCAGTTCTTC
.	TRBV7-2	TRBJ2-3	TRBD1	CASSSGTGTDTQYF	TGTGCCAGCAGCTCCGGGACAGGCACAGATACGCAGTATTTT
.	TRBV24-1	TRBJ2-3	.	CATSVLDRRGQYF	TGTGCCACCAGTGTCCTGGACAGGCGGGGGCAGTATTTT
.	TRBV5-1	TRBJ2-5	.	CASSRQQETQYF	TGCGCCAGCAGCAGACAACAAGAGACCCAGTACTTC
once	TRBV28	TRBJ1-2	TRBD1	CASSIQGVGYTF	TGTGCCAGCAGTATACAGGGGGTTGGCTACACCTTC
.	TRBV19	TRBJ1-5	.	CASSSRGGYSNQPQHF	TGTGCCAGTAGTAGCAGGGGTGGGTATAGCAATCAGCCCCAGCATTTT
.	TRBV20-1	TRBJ1-6	.	CSAPLGQSLHF	TGCAGTGCCCCTTTGGGACAATCTCTCCACTTT
.	TRBV6-5	TRBJ2-3	TRBD2	CASSLTGGVTQYF	TGTGCCAGCAGTCTCACGGGGGGGGTTACGCAGTATTTT
.	TRBV18	TRBJ2-5	.	CASSPPAGETQYF	TGTGCCAGCTCACCTCCCGCGGGAGAGACCCAGTACTTC
.	TRBV5-6	TRBJ1-2	.	CASSLVPGRREDGYTF	TGTGCCAGCAGCTTGGTCCCAGGGCGTCGTGAGGATGGCTACACCTTC
.	TRBV3-1/TRBV3-2	TRBJ2-1	.	CASSQASTKYNEQFF	TGTGCCAGCAGCCAAGCGTCGACTAAGTACAATGAGCAGTTCTTC
.	TRBV11-2	TRBJ2-1	TRBD2	CASSFLAGRTYNEQFF	TGTGCCAGCAGCTTTTTAGCGGGGAGGACCTACAATGAGCAGTTCTTC
few	TRBV6-6	TRBJ1-3	TRBD1	CASSRRPTGKSGGNTIYF	TGTGCCAGCAGTCGACGACCGACAGGGAAGTCGGGGGGAAACACCATATATTTT
.	TRBV9	TRBJ2-7	TRBD1	CASSVGWDRAHEQYF	TGTGCCAGCAGCGTAGGTTGGGACAGGGCCCACGAGCAGTACTTC
.	TRBV9	TRBJ1-2	TRBD1	CASSADRGDHGYTF	TGTGCCAGCAGCGCCGACAGGGGCGACCATGGCTACACCTTC